Presented here are 23 T cell receptor beta chains from one specimen sequenced in a study of cytomegalovirus exposure and HLA in healthy donors. With 60 Vbeta and 13 Jbeta primers, the PCR was carried out. Data came from immunoSEQ multiplex PCR; TCRdb stores just in-frame clones and leaves some out. The table records about 160,000 clones, roughly 80% of them present only once. The sample consisted of PBMCs. Source of these receptors: a man between 18 and 35 years old in good health and CMV-seronegative.

This chain joins TRBV5-1 and TRBJ2-1; 11 nucleotides match TRBD1. V shed 0 bases, J shed 4 bases, and the junction held 3 bases outside the gene matches. CDR3 length equals 16 residues. CDR1 is SGHRS and CDR2 is YFSETQ in the germline V gene. The CDR3 reads CASSLGTGGLYNEQFF. In nucleotides, the CDR3 is TGCGCCAGCAGCTTGGGGACAGGGGGCTTATACAATGAGCAGTTCTTC.

The rearrangement joins TRBV5-1 to TRBJ2-7; 10 bases align to TRBD1. CDR1 is SGHRS, CDR2 YFSETQ, per germline. This CDR3 spans 13 amino acids. With 5 bases clipped from V and 5 bases from J, the junction kept 4 bases outside the gene matches. CDR3 amino acids: CASRAGTGDEQYF. CDR3 in DNA: TGCGCCAGCAGGGCCGGGACAGGGGACGAGCAGTACTTC. The whole variable domain, remainder taken from reference TRBV5-1 and TRBJ2-7, is KAGVTQTPRYLIKTRGQQVTLSCSPISGHRSVSWYQQTPGQGLQFLFEYFSETQRNKGNFPGRFSGRQFSNSRSEMNVSTLELGDSALYLCASRAGTGDEQYFGPGTRLTVT.

The chain couples TRBV4-1 to TRBJ1-4, with TRBD1 as a possible D gene (5 bases). Trimming pared 4 bases from V and 5 bases from J, leaving 11 bases between. This CDR3 spans 14 amino acids. Germline V gene lookup returns CDR1 MGHRA and CDR2 YSYEKL. CDR3 DNA: TGCGCCAGCAGCCCGGTGGCAGGGAATGAAAAACTGTTTTTT. It specifies CASSPVAGNEKLFF.

This chain links TRBV7-9 with TRBJ2-5; 7 bases line up with TRBD1. CDR1 is SEHNR and CDR2 is FQNEAQ in the germline V gene (reference sequence). The junction had 10 bases not matched to a gene; V was cut back by 5 bases and J by 4 bases. The CDR3 extends over 15 amino acids. The CDR3 protein is CASSAVSTGRETQYF. The CDR3 DNA is TGTGCCAGCAGCGCCGTCTCGACAGGGCGAGAGACCCAGTACTTC.

This clone showed up just a few times. The chain links TRBV21-1 to TRBJ2-7; the table's D gene call, TRBD2, was not cross checked with the DNA. TRBV21-1 is reported as a pseudogene. The CDR3 has 17 residues. The CDR3 protein is CASSPRDSTISSYEQYF. The CDR3 nucleotides read TGTGCCAGCAGCCCCCGGGATTCCACTATTAGCTCCTACGAGCAGTACTTC.

The J gene is TRBJ2-2, the V gene TRBV4-1; tentatively, D is TRBD1 (6 bases). The CDR3 is 15 residues long. Germline assignment: CDR1 MGHRA and CDR2 YSYEKL. The ends were cut back, 1 base at V and 1 base at J, with 7 bases in the middle. The DNA for the CDR3 is TGCGCCAGCAGCCAAGGACAGGAGAACACCGGGGAGCTGTTTTTT. Translated, it gives CASSQGQENTGELFF.

The gene calls are TRBV2 and TRBJ2-1, with no clear D. With 2 bases removed from V and 10 bases from J, the gap between germline ends came to 9 bases. This CDR3 region has 12 residues. Germline-derived CDR1 and CDR2 are SNHLY and FYNNEI. CDR3 DNA sequence: TGTGCCAGCAGTGAATTTAGTCCCGAGCAGTTCTTC. This sequence encodes CASSEFSPEQFF.

The V gene is TRBV4-1, the J gene TRBJ2-5; D is ambiguous. The J call may be in error: the DNA end matches TRBJ2-7 better. Germline-derived CDR1 and CDR2 are MGHRA and YSYEKL. This CDR3 is 15 amino acids long. In nucleotides, the CDR3 is TGCGCCAGCAGCCAAGAAGGCGGCAGCTCCTACGAGCAGTACTTC. Translating gives CASSQEGGSSYEQYF.

The chain combines TRBV19 with TRBJ1-5, with D maybe TRBD1 (6 bases). V was trimmed by 6 bases and J by 7 bases, leaving 19 bases between them. Germline V gene sequence: CDR1 LNHDA, CDR2 SQIVND (reference sequence). The CDR3 has 15 amino acids. The CDR3 region has the DNA TGTGCCAGTAGAGATAATAAGGGGGTGGAACAGCCCCAGCATTTT. Residues: CASRDNKGVEQPQHF.

In this sample, this clone turned up a few times. This CDR3 is CARPGLRAYEQYF. CDR3 nucleotides: TGCGCCCGACCGGGACTGCGAGCCTACGAGCAGTACTTC. The V and J genes are TRBV10-1 and TRBJ2-7; D is perhaps TRBD2 (6 bases). The ends were cut back, 11 bases at V and 2 bases at J, with 16 bases in the middle. Germline V lookup: CDR1 WNHNN, CDR2 SYGVQD (reference sequence). This CDR3 comprises 13 residues.

This clone appeared a few times. DNA for the CDR3: TGTGCCGGACGGACAGGCATCCTTAATGAGCAGTTCTTC. Its translation is CAGRTGILNEQFF. The chain carries TRBV2 and TRBJ2-1; 7 nucleotides line up with TRBD1. Germline V gene lookup returns CDR1 SNHLY and CDR2 FYNNEI. The CDR3 has 13 amino acids. The V and J ends lost 11 bases and 7 bases, in that order; junction bases with no gene match: 11.

The chain has TRBV5-6 and TRBJ1-1, with 11 bases aligning to TRBD1. After removal of 3 bases from V and 10 bases from J, the junction contained 5 bases not matched to a gene. The CDR3 covers 13 residues. Per the germline V gene, CDR1 is SGHDT and CDR2 is YYEEEE. In DNA, the CDR3 is TGTGCCAGCAGCTGGGGACAGGGGGTGAGAGCTTTCTTT. This codes for CASSWGQGVRAFF.

V usage is TRBV6-6 and J usage is TRBJ2-5; D is unclear. The V gene lost 6 bases and the J gene lost 5 bases, with 7 bases spanning the gap. The CDR3 length is 11 residues. The V gene's germline CDR1 is MNHNY and CDR2 SVGAGI (reference sequence). The CDR3 DNA reads TGTGCCAGCAGCCCCCGGGAGACCCAGTACTTC. Its protein is CASSPRETQYF.

The V and J genes are TRBV27 and TRBJ1-5; a weak D match, TRBD1 (6 bases). The CDR3 is made up of 15 amino acids. CDR1 MNHEY and CDR2 SMNVEV come from the germline V gene (reference sequence). The germline V and J ends were trimmed by 5 bases and 2 bases, with 13 bases remaining between them. CDR3 sequence reads: CASSIQGIGNQPQHF. CDR3 coding DNA: TGTGCCAGCAGTATACAGGGTATAGGCAATCAGCCCCAGCATTTT.

The chain uses TRBV5-1 and TRBJ2-7; 8 bases map to TRBD1. Germline trimming cut 3 bases from V and 6 bases from J; bases unmatched to any gene: 5. In germline, CDR1 is SGHRS, CDR2 YFSETQ. The CDR3 runs to 13 residues. The chain's CDR3 is CASSSGQGGEQYF. The CDR3 region has the DNA TGCGCCAGCAGCTCCGGACAGGGCGGCGAGCAGTACTTC.

V and J are TRBV29-1 and TRBJ1-2; no reliable D call. Germline V lookup: CDR1 SQVTM, CDR2 ANQGSEA. V lost 4 bases to trimming and J lost 0 bases, with 15 bases between them. The CDR3 spans 15 residues. The CDR3: CSVGPLMSSNYGYTF. In nucleotides, the CDR3 is TGCAGCGTTGGCCCCCTGATGAGTTCTAACTATGGCTACACCTTC.

This clone was observed a few times. This chain links TRBV19 with TRBJ1-6; D is unclear. V was trimmed by 7 bases and J by 4 bases, leaving 14 bases between them. This CDR3 has 15 amino acids. Germline V gene data show CDR1 as LNHDA and CDR2 as SQIVND (reference sequence). Here the CDR3 reads CASNSREGYNSPLHF. The CDR3 region has the DNA TGTGCCAGTAACTCCCGAGAGGGTTATAATTCACCCCTCCACTTT.

This clone was recorded a few times. The chain carries TRBV7-9 and TRBJ2-7; D remains unclear. The germline V gene encodes CDR1 SEHNR and CDR2 FQNEAQ (reference sequence). Trimming took off 1 base at V and 8 bases at J, with 12 bases between the two ends. This CDR3 spans 13 amino acids. CDR3: CASSLGSLTKQYF. CDR3 nucleotides: TGTGCCAGCAGCTTAGGGAGTCTAACCAAGCAGTACTTC. The full variable domain, in which reference TRBV7-9 and TRBJ2-7 provide the parts outside the CDR3, is DTGVSQNPRHKITKRGQNVTFRCDPISEHNRLYWYRQTLGQGPEFLTYFQNEAQLEKSRLLSDRFSAERPKGSFSTLEIQRTEQGDSAMYLCASSLGSLTKQYFGPGTRLTVT.

The chain employs TRBV7-6 and TRBJ2-1, with 10 bases aligning to TRBD1. Germline trimming cut 3 bases from V and 6 bases from J; bases unmatched to any gene: 5. CDR1 and CDR2 from the germline V gene are SGHVS and FNYEAQ. The CDR3 extends over 15 amino acids. Here the CDR3 reads CASSLGTGAPNEQFF. The CDR3 DNA follows: TGTGCCAGCAGCTTGGGGACAGGGGCCCCCAATGAGCAGTTCTTC.

This clone is a singleton in its sample. The chain has TRBV6-1 and TRBJ1-5; 7 bases are a match to TRBD1. V was pared by 7 bases and J by 3 bases, with 9 bases of the junction left unmatched. In germline, CDR1 is MNHNS, CDR2 SASEGT. The CDR3 length is 15 residues. The CDR3: CASNSGQNYNQPQHF. The CDR3 DNA reads as TGTGCCAGCAATTCGGGACAGAATTACAATCAGCCCCAGCATTTT.

The chain joins TRBV5-1 to TRBJ1-6, with TRBD1 as a possible D gene (6 bases). The ends were cut back, 0 bases at V and 8 bases at J, with 12 bases in the middle. Germline lookup yields CDR1 SGHRS and CDR2 YFSETQ. The CDR3 sequence is 15 residues long. The CDR3: CASSLADRLYSPLHF. The CDR3 DNA follows: TGCGCCAGCAGCTTGGCGGACAGACTTTATTCACCCCTCCACTTT.

The chain couples TRBV19 to TRBJ2-7; D ambiguous. V was cut by 3 bases and J by 0 bases, with 6 bases left in between. The CDR3 totals 13 residues. The germline CDR1 and CDR2 sequences are LNHDA and SQIVND (reference sequence). CDR3 residues: CASSIGSSYEQYF. The CDR3, as DNA: TGTGCCAGTAGTATTGGCAGCTCCTACGAGCAGTACTTC.

This clone has more than one count but fewer than ten. The chain couples TRBV7-2 to TRBJ2-7, with a weak D call TRBD2 (6 bases). Trimming stripped 1 base from V and 4 bases from J, with 11 bases between. Germline V gene data show CDR1 as SGHTA and CDR2 as FQGNSA. This CDR3 comprises 14 residues. This chain's CDR3 is CASSLEAGYYEQYF. CDR3 bases: TGTGCCAGCAGCTTAGAGGCGGGATATTACGAGCAGTACTTC.